These 19 T cell receptor beta chains share one sample of origin, sequenced in a study of blood T cell repertoires in COVID-19. TCRdb's table, derived via immunoSEQ multiplex PCR, lists solely in-frame clones and lacks some. The sample includes under 350,000 clones, 80% to 90% seen only once; the top ten take about 4.2%. The sample comprised PBMCs or T cells enriched from blood (not recorded which). These receptor sequences come from a woman aged 40-49 years with acute COVID-19.

Concerning this clone itself: This specimen includes other DNA sequences encoding the same CDR3. This chain uses TRBV2 with TRBJ2-5; possible D gene TRBD1, 6 bases. With 6 bases removed from V and 2 bases from J, the gap between germline ends came to 10 bases. CDR1 SNHLY and CDR2 FYNNEI come from the germline V gene. The CDR3 consists of 13 residues. The CDR3 region is CASRRTEQETQYF. The CDR3 DNA reads TGTGCCAGCAGAAGGACAGAGCAAGAGACCCAGTACTTC.

The rearrangement joins TRBV7-2 to TRBJ2-6; no firm D call. This CDR3 region has 16 residues. Germline CDR1 SGHTA, CDR2 FQGNSA. V was trimmed by 4 bases and J by 0 bases, leaving 10 bases between them. CDR3 protein: CASSSPQFSGANVLTF. For the CDR3, the DNA is TGTGCCAGCAGCTCCCCCCAGTTCTCTGGGGCCAACGTCCTGACTTTC.

The chain uses TRBV4-3 and TRBJ2-5, with 10 bases that match TRBD2. V was clipped by 0 bases and J by 4 bases; unmatched bases: 11. Germline V gives CDR1 LGHNA, CDR2 YSLEER. The CDR3 loop spans 18 amino acids. The CDR3 loop is CASSQDPLAGATGETQYF. As DNA, the CDR3 is TGCGCCAGCAGCCAAGATCCTCTAGCGGGAGCCACGGGAGAGACCCAGTACTTC.

This clone was detected ten times or more. The V and J genes are TRBV7-9 and TRBJ2-3, with TRBD1 as a possible D gene (6 bases). Trimming left V 1 base short and J 0 bases short, with 14 bases between. Per the germline V gene, CDR1 is SEHNR and CDR2 is FQNEAQ (reference sequence). The length of the CDR3 is 17 residues. CDR3 coding DNA: TGTGCCAGCAGCTTAGGGACAGACCAGTCTAGCACAGATACGCAGTATTTT. It is translated as CASSLGTDQSSTDTQYF.

The CDR3 spells CASSITLAIISTDTQYF. DNA of the CDR3: TGTGCCAGCAGCATAACCCTAGCCATTATTAGCACAGATACGCAGTATTTT. The chain recombines TRBV5-6 with TRBJ2-3, with a weak D call TRBD2 (5 bases). Trimming pared 4 bases from V and 0 bases from J, leaving 18 bases between. The CDR3 spans 17 residues. The germline V gene has CDR1 SGHDT and CDR2 YYEEEE.

The chain recombines TRBV6-2 or TRBV6-3 with TRBJ2-1; 14 bases match TRBD2. Germline assignment: CDR1 MNHEY and CDR2 SVGEGT. Trimming took 6 bases from V and 3 from J; bases not matched to a gene: 10. The CDR3 consists of 18 residues. Written as DNA, the CDR3 is TGTGCCAGCAGCTTTCGGGGGACTAGCGGGAGAAGCTACAATGAGCAGTTCTTC. Translation: CASSFRGTSGRSYNEQFF.

This sequence joins TRBV5-1 and TRBJ2-1; D possibly corresponds to TRBD1 (5 bases). Germline-derived CDR1 and CDR2 are SGHRS and YFSETQ. The CDR3 is made up of 16 amino acids. Trimming stripped 4 bases from V and 5 bases from J, with 19 bases between. CDR3 nucleotide sequence: TGCGCCAGCAGCACCCGACAGACTCTAAGGGACAATGAGCAGTTCTTC. It specifies CASSTRQTLRDNEQFF.

The CDR3 is CASSQELGPYNEQFF. Written as DNA, the CDR3 is TGCGCCAGCAGCCAAGAACTAGGCCCTTACAATGAGCAGTTCTTC. The rearrangement joins TRBV4-3 to TRBJ2-1; TRBD2 might be the D (5 bases). The germline V gene encodes CDR1 LGHNA and CDR2 YSLEER. The CDR3 extends over 15 amino acids. Trimming took 0 bases from V and 4 from J, leaving 10 bases between them.

The chain uses TRBV5-1 and TRBJ2-7, with D maybe TRBD1 (5 bases). V lost 2 bases to trimming and J lost 0 bases, with 9 bases between them. From germline, CDR1 is SGHRS and CDR2 YFSETQ. The CDR3 runs to 14 residues. DNA for the CDR3: TGCGCCAGCAGCTTACAGGTGAGCTCCTACGAGCAGTACTTC. Amino acid sequence: CASSLQVSSYEQYF.

This clone was detected only once. The V call is TRBV6-5, the J call TRBJ1-5; D perhaps matches TRBD1 (6 bases). The germline V and J ends were trimmed by 9 bases and 4 bases, with 13 bases remaining between them. In germline, CDR1 is MNHEY, CDR2 SVGAGI. The CDR3 is 13 amino acids. The CDR3 is CASTGNWNQPQHF. The CDR3 DNA follows: TGTGCCAGTACAGGGAATTGGAATCAGCCCCAGCATTTT.

The CDR3 DNA sequence: TGTGCCAGCAGCTTGCAGGGAGGTGGTGGAAACACCATATATTTT. It is translated as CASSLQGGGGNTIYF. V gene TRBV5-4 combines with J gene TRBJ1-3, with a weak D call TRBD1 (5 bases). The germline CDR1 and CDR2 sequences are SGHNT and YYREEE (reference sequence). With 1 base removed from V and 3 bases from J, the gap between germline ends came to 11 bases. CDR3 length: 15 residues.

The chain links TRBV2 to TRBJ1-4; no definite D call. The germline V and J ends were trimmed by 1 base and 7 bases, with 7 bases remaining between them. The CDR3 is 13 residues long. Germline V CDR1 and CDR2: SNHLY, FYNNEI. CDR3 DNA: TGTGCCAGCAGTGAAGGGGAGTTTGAAAAACTGTTTTTT. Amino acid sequence: CASSEGEFEKLFF. Variable domain in full (rest from reference TRBV2 and TRBJ1-4): EPEVTQTPSHQVTQMGQEVILRCVPISNHLYFYWYRQILGQKVEFLVSFYNNEISEKSEIFDDQFSVERPDGSNFTLKIRSTKLEDSAMYFCASSEGEFEKLFFGSGTQLSVL.

The rearrangement links TRBV6-5 to TRBJ1-5; D might be TRBD1 (6 bases). The CDR3 has 14 residues. V was shortened by 5 bases and J by 6 bases, with 14 bases between the two germline ends. Per the germline V gene, CDR1 is MNHEY and CDR2 is SVGAGI. The CDR3 here is CASSRYRAGQPQHF. The CDR3 DNA is TGTGCCAGCAGTAGGTACAGGGCGGGTCAGCCCCAGCATTTT.

V usage is TRBV7-2 and J usage is TRBJ1-5; D might be TRBD1 (5 bases). Germline CDR1 SGHTA, CDR2 FQGNSA. Trimming stripped 4 bases from V and 0 bases from J, with 10 bases between. This CDR3 has 15 residues. The CDR3 loop reads CASSSQANSNQPQHF. CDR3 DNA: TGTGCCAGCAGCTCACAGGCGAATAGCAATCAGCCCCAGCATTTT.

The genes are TRBV9 and TRBJ2-7; 7 bases align to TRBD2. The ends lost 0 bases at V and 2 bases at J; junction bases unmatched: 2. The CDR3 extends over 14 amino acids. CDR1 and CDR2 (germline): SGDLS, YYNGEE. Here the CDR3 DNA reads TGTGCCAGCAGCGTAGGACTAGCTGCCTACGAGCAGTACTTC. Residues: CASSVGLAAYEQYF.

This clone was recorded a few times. The chain uses TRBV7-2 and TRBJ1-2; TRBD1 agrees at 8 bases. Per the germline V gene, CDR1 is SGHTA and CDR2 is FQGNSA. Trimming took 0 bases from V and 3 from J; bases not matched to a gene: 6. The CDR3 has 16 residues. CDR3 sequence (DNA): TGTGCCAGCAGCTTAGCGGGGGGACAGGACTACTATGGCTACACCTTC. It translates to CASSLAGGQDYYGYTF.

The chain has TRBV28 and TRBJ1-6, with D possibly being TRBD1 (6 bases). V lost 4 bases and J 10 bases, leaving 23 bases between the germline ends. In germline, CDR1 is MDHEN, CDR2 SYDVKM. This CDR3 spans 17 amino acids. CDR3 residues: CASSSPMREGERSPLHF. The DNA for the CDR3 is TGTGCCAGCAGTTCCCCCATGAGAGAGGGGGAAAGATCACCCCTCCACTTT.

The table lists this clone with a few counts. The rearrangement uses TRBV6-2 or TRBV6-3 and TRBJ2-5; TRBD1 aligns across 7 bases. V shed 2 bases and J 5 bases; nucleotides not matched to a gene: 5. CDR1 is MNHEY and CDR2 is SVGEGT in the germline V gene. The CDR3 has 14 amino acids. The CDR3 nucleotides are TGTGCCAGCAGTTACGAAGGGGGCTCGGAGACCCAGTACTTC. Amino acid sequence: CASSYEGGSETQYF.

This clone was recorded only once. The chain recombines TRBV2 with TRBJ2-1, with D perhaps matching TRBD1 (6 bases). CDR1 and CDR2 (germline): SNHLY, FYNNEI. V was cut by 3 bases and J by 5 bases, with 11 bases left in between. The CDR3 loop spans 14 amino acids. This chain's CDR3 is CASSDFNRDNEQFF. In DNA form, the CDR3 reads TGTGCCAGCAGTGATTTTAACAGGGACAATGAGCAGTTCTTC.